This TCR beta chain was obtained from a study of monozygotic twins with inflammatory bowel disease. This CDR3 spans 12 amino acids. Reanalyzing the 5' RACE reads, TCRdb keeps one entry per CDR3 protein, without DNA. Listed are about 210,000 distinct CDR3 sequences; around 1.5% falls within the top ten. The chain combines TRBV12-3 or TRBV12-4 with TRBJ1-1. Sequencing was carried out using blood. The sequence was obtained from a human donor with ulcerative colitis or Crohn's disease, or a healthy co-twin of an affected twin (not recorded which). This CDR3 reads CASSLNHGEAFF.